This TCR beta chain comes out of a study of graft-versus-host responses after intestinal transplantation. With respect to this clone: Its antigen is currently unknown.

V was trimmed by 8 bases and J by 3 bases, leaving 20 bases between them. The CDR3 spans 16 residues. CDR1 and CDR2 from the germline V gene are MNHEY and SMNVEV (reference sequence). Method: immunoSEQ multiplex PCR; TCRdb's copy keeps in-frame clones and lacks some. The data contain approximately 40,000 clones, about 90% of them singletons. Study conclusions and caveats: When patients had graft-donor T cell macrochimerism, their allografts held high graft-versus-host to host-versus-graft clonal ratios.

The rearrangement uses TRBV27 and TRBJ1-3, with TRBD1 as a possible D gene (6 bases). The source is a human patient who received an intestinal transplant, so some T cells may come from the graft donor. The source was PBMCs, collected around 320 days after intestinal transplant. Written as DNA, the CDR3 is TGTGCCAGCCCCCCCTACAGGGTTCTACTTGGAAACACCATATATTTT. Protein: CASPPYRVLLGNTIYF.